The clone carrying this T cell receptor beta chain has a single count. The source of the sample is a study of blood T cell repertoires in COVID-19. Using immunoSEQ multiplex PCR, the repertoire was profiled, and TCRdb retains in-frame clones only, with some absent. The table has over 110,000 clones, more than 70% seen once. The sequence was obtained from a man aged 35-49 years with acute COVID-19. The sample consisted of PBMCs or T cells enriched from blood (not recorded which).

The CDR3 region is CAQTTGTGPVATNEKLFF. DNA of the CDR3: TGTGCCCAGACCACCGGGACAGGGCCAGTGGCAACTAATGAAAAACTGTTTTTT. The chain uses TRBV30 and TRBJ1-4; 9 nucleotides match TRBD1. J was trimmed by 0 bases and V by 8 bases; bases with no gene match: 16. Germline CDR1 is GTSNPN and CDR2 is SVGIG (reference sequence). There are 18 residues in the CDR3.